This T cell receptor beta chain was sequenced for a study of blood T cell repertoires in COVID-19. Study details: T cells, B-cell-depleted T cells, or PBMCs supplied cDNA or gDNA.

The assay was immunoSEQ multiplex PCR, and TCRdb's table has in-frame clones only and misses some. This table holds over 90,000 clones, roughly nine tenths found once. The V gene's germline CDR1 is KGHSH and CDR2 LQKENI. V was shortened by 4 bases and J by 1 base, with 8 bases between the two germline ends. This CDR3 has 13 amino acids. This clone appeared once. The chain has TRBV18 and TRBJ2-7; the D gene is possibly TRBD1 (6 bases). The TCR comes from a woman of 80 years or more in a cohort sampled during active COVID-19. Source material: peripheral blood. CDR3 protein: CASSRTVSYEQYF. DNA of the CDR3: TGTGCCAGCTCACGGACAGTTTCCTACGAGCAGTACTTC.